The rows below give T cell receptor beta chains drawn from one sample of a study of shared clonotypes between healthy human individuals. Generated by immunoSEQ multiplex PCR, the TCRdb table keeps only in-frame clones and is missing some. The table includes 980,000 or so clones, 76% detected once. The sample comprised memory CD4+ T cells sorted from blood. The receptors come from a man aged 18 to 30 in good health. CDR3s include the opening cysteine and the closing phenylalanine or tryptophan. The D gene is left open where the match is weak. Only part of the rows carry a size: once, few, many, or a class if the clone is expanded.

NA,TRBV30,NA,TRBJ2-1,CAWSVQVAVSEQFF,TGTGCCTGGAGTGTACAGGTGGCGGTCTCTGAGCAGTTCTTC
NA,TRBV10-2,NA,TRBJ1-6,CASGGSYNSPLHF,TGCGCCAGCGGGGGCTCCTATAATTCACCCCTCCACTTT
few,TRBV6-5,NA,TRBJ1-1,CATERRTEAFF,TGTGCCACCGAACGGAGGACTGAAGCTTTCTTT
few,TRBV5-1,NA,TRBJ2-1,CASSLDSPWNEQFF,TGCGCCAGCAGCTTGGACAGTCCATGGAATGAGCAGTTCTTC
NA,TRBV6-5,TRBD2,TRBJ2-1,CASSYRSGRGYNEQFF,TGTGCCAGCAGTTACCGCAGCGGGAGGGGCTACAATGAGCAGTTCTTC
NA,TRBV7-2,TRBD2,TRBJ2-5,CASSLKDWTSGRGETQYF,TGTGCCAGCAGCTTGAAGGACTGGACTAGCGGGAGGGGAGAGACCCAGTACTTC
NA,TRBV2,TRBD2,TRBJ2-7,CASSEAWLAGAYEQYF,TGTGCCAGCAGTGAAGCGTGGCTAGCGGGGGCCTACGAGCAGTACTTC
NA,TRBV30,NA,TRBJ1-5,CASGVLGQPQHF,TGTGCCAGCGGGGTCCTCGGTCAGCCCCAGCATTTT
NA,TRBV18,NA,TRBJ1-4,CASSGRTDTTTRDEKLFF,TGTGCCAGCTCAGGACGGACAGATACAACGACTAGGGATGAAAAACTGTTTTTT
NA,TRBV5-5,NA,TRBJ2-7,CASSLAGRDYEQYF,TGTGCCAGCAGCTTGGCTGGACGGGATTACGAGCAGTACTTC
NA,TRBV4-3,NA,TRBJ2-3,CASSQGVGGDTQYF,TGCGCCAGCAGCCAAGGGGTAGGCGGAGATACGCAGTATTTT
many,TRBV7-8,NA,TRBJ2-5,CASSLDGKRQETQYF,TGTGCCAGCAGCTTAGACGGGAAGCGGCAAGAGACCCAGTACTTC